This paragraph reports one TCR beta chain. This sample is drawn from a study of beta chain features in type 1 diabetes. Germline-derived CDR1 and CDR2 are MNHEY and SMNVEV (reference sequence). This CDR3 is built from 12 residues. V was pared by 2 bases and J by 7 bases, with 8 bases between. The authors took one heparinised blood draw, averaging about 120 mL, from each donor. Sorted CD4+ subsets: naive, central memory, regulatory, stem cell-like memory (CD45RO/CCR7/CD25/CD127/CD95/CD27 panel). Every bit of the isolated RNA underwent reverse transcription, so sequencing read expressed TCRB transcripts. The assay was immunoSEQ multiplex PCR, and TCRdb's table has in-frame clones only and misses some. The sample lists around 280,000 clones; under 8.5% were seen once.

Sequencing was carried out using central memory CD4+ T cells from blood. The clonotype originates from a woman aged 18-35 years in good health. The rearrangement uses TRBV27 and TRBJ1-1; unclear D gene. The CDR3 loop reads CASSLRKGEAFF. In nucleotides, the CDR3 is TGTGCCAGCAGTTTAAGGAAAGGTGAAGCTTTCTTT.